This T cell receptor (beta chain) was captured in a study of identical twins (dated by TCRdb to 2015 to 2016). Background on the whole study: The study deep-sequenced TCR alpha and beta repertoires from monozygotic twins, unrelated adults of various ages and cord blood to test whether fetal clonotypes persist. Replicate twin experiments were performed at different times using different library preparation protocols to rule out contamination.

The CDR3 numbers 14 residues from cysteine through phenylalanine. The sequence is cut down to CDR3 DNA, 42 bases in frame from base 1. For CDR1 and CDR2, the germline V gene lists LGHNA and YNFKEQ. Trimming accounts for 8 bases at V and 7 bases at J, while the number of junction bases matched to no gene is 6. The library was generated by 5' RACE. The instrument given in TCRdb is Illumina HiSeq 2000. Template switching introduced a universal primer binding site; the final cDNA contained a unique molecular identifier, enabling accurate counting of TCR cDNA molecules. Specific primers in the conserved constant-segment region were used to synthesize first-strand cDNA for TCR alpha and beta chains. Each cDNA library was double barcoded, with a SMART-Mk sample barcode plus Illumina barcodes, to control for contamination. TruSeq adapter sequences and Illumina sample barcodes were added in two successive PCR steps. The TCR alpha and beta cDNA libraries were sequenced on the Illumina HiSeq platform using custom primers. On the study's bioinformatics: MiGEC was used to process raw reads and extract unique molecular identifiers, and MiXCR was used to find CDR3 positions. Recombination models were inferred per individual with the repgenHMM and IGoR tools using an EM algorithm. Shared clonotypes were analyzed with the tcR package in R, and sharing was normalized by the product of cloneset sizes. To study raw recombination without the effects of thymic and clonal selection, out-of-frame nonproductive sequences were analyzed. Clones were called with MiXCR by TCRdb after fastp trimmed the public reads at Q25, and only in-frame beta chains were retained. For every CDR3 protein sequence, its rows merge into one entry that carries the most common genes and DNA. The V and J calls were determined by TCRdb, not by the authors. The sample table records 350,000 to 500,000 distinct CDR3 sequences; around a sixth of these occur just once. The biggest ten clones account for approximately 12% of the sample.

Every donor was a healthy Caucasian. The researchers also sequenced three unrelated adults who were not twins: a male aged 18 to 30, a male aged 50 to 59, and a female aged 50 to 59. Miltenyi CD45RO+ enrichment and human naive T-cell isolation kits were used to isolate memory (CD45RO+) and naive T cells from PBMC. This clonotype was detected ten times or more. Its antigen is currently not known. No much larger clone exists at a distance of one base, and base qualities are not known. The research as a whole found: The excess sharing between twins in beta out-of-frame sequences was weaker because fewer shared sequences reduced the signal-to-noise ratio. Because the same donors could not be followed over many years, the conclusions depended on cross-sectional statistical analysis. Zero-insertion analyses could be partly confounded by invariant T cells such as MAIT and iNKT, though diverse VJ usage argued against such confounding for most clonotypes. Recombination models systematically underestimated out-of-frame TCR alpha sharing in monozygotic twins but agreed with sharing between unrelated individuals. Fewer insertions were carried by abundant cord blood beta clonotypes; a weaker similar trend was observed in young adult naive repertoires, while no such trend was observed in memory repertoires. Compared with coincidental sharing between unrelated individuals, out-of-frame TCR alpha sequences shared between twins had an excess of sequences with low generation probability.

Specimen: naive T cells sorted from blood. The intended sense of this specimen's cell subset or site label: cells isolated with a human naive T-cell isolation kit. The sequence joins TRBV4-2 to TRBJ1-6; TRBD1 agrees with 9 junctional bases. The TCR was taken from a man aged 45 to 65 in good health. The CDR3 loop reads CASRNDRGNSPLHF. At the DNA level, the sequence is TGTGCCAGCCGAAACGACAGGGGGAATTCACCCCTCCACTTT.